A single sample gave rise to the 32 T cell receptor beta chains below, sequenced in a study of post-analysis software for immune sequencing data. Points from the study as a whole: Among roughly 5 TRBV segments more frequent in patients than controls were TRBV5-6, TRBV5-1 and TRBV20-1.

Their antigens are not known. Presence of unique molecular identifiers characterized the TCR beta cDNA libraries. TCRdb reprocessed the PCR reads with MiXCR, giving one entry per CDR3 protein. The sample has some 700,000 distinct CDR3 sequences; 59% are singletons. Sequenced sample: blood. Receptor source: a girl aged 2 to 10 with multiple sclerosis.

This clonotype was found a few times. The rearrangement links TRBV2 to TRBJ2-3; tentative D call: TRBD2 (5 bases). This CDR3 has 13 amino acids. V shed 6 bases and J shed 3 bases, with 10 bases lying between them. Germline V lookup: CDR1 SNHLY, CDR2 FYNNEI. CDR3 nucleotides: TGTGCCAGCAGCCAACTAGGGACAGATACGCAGTATTTT. Its translation: CASSQLGTDTQYF.

The rearrangement joins TRBV25-1 to TRBJ2-5; weak D call: TRBD2 (6 bases). CDR1 is MGHDK and CDR2 is SYGVNS in the germline V gene. CDR3 size: 15 residues. V lost 1 base, J lost 4 bases, and 13 bases lay in between. CDR3 in DNA: TGTGCCAGCAGTGAATGGATGGAGGGGAGAGAGACCCAGTACTTC. Translation gives CASSEWMEGRETQYF.

This clonotype appeared a few times. This rearrangement joins TRBV29-1 to TRBJ1-4; 10 nucleotides match TRBD1. Per germline, CDR1 SQVTM and CDR2 ANQGSEA. The CDR3 length is 13 residues. The V segment lost 5 bases and the J segment 8 bases; nucleotides outside the gene matches: 5. The CDR3 DNA follows: TGCAGCGTTTCCGGGACAGGGGACGAAAAACTGTTTTTT. Protein: CSVSGTGDEKLFF.

A single count supports this clonotype. The genes are TRBV9 and TRBJ2-6; 10 bases map to TRBD1. The V gene end was trimmed by 3 bases and the J gene end by 0 bases; junction bases not matched to a gene: 12. In germline, CDR1 is SGDLS, CDR2 YYNGEE. This CDR3 is built from 20 residues. The CDR3 coding sequence is TGTGCCAGCAGCGGCCCGACAGGGGGCCGACTTCGCTCTGGGGCCAACGTCCTGACTTTC. Protein sequence: CASSGPTGGRLRSGANVLTF. Together with reference TRBV9 and TRBJ2-6, the CDR3 gives the full variable domain: DSGVTQTPKHLITATGQRVTLRCSPRSGDLSVYWYQQSLDQGLQFLIQYYNGEERAKGNILERFSAQQFPDLHSELNLSSLELGDSALYFCASSGPTGGRLRSGANVLTFGAGSRLTVL.

CDR3 region: CASSLELTRAQYF. DNA of the CDR3: TGTGCCAGCAGCTTAGAACTGACTAGGGCGCAGTATTTT. The chain is built from TRBV11-2 and TRBJ2-3; possible D gene TRBD2, 6 bases. The V end was cut by 0 bases, the J end by 10 bases, with 11 bases between. The CDR3 spans 13 residues. Germline CDR1 SGHAT, CDR2 FQNNGV.

This chain uses TRBV20-1 with TRBJ2-7, with TRBD2 matching 10 bases. The V gene end was trimmed by 6 bases and the J gene end by 2 bases; junction bases not matched to a gene: 10. Germline CDR1 DFQATT, CDR2 SNEGSKA (reference sequence). The CDR3 is 15 amino acids. DNA of the CDR3: TGCAGTGCGCACTCCGGGACTAGCGCTACCTACGAGCAGTACTTC. This codes for CSAHSGTSATYEQYF.

The chain links TRBV7-9 to TRBJ2-1, with 7 bases matching TRBD2. Trimming at V came to 4 bases and at J to 3 bases, leaving 6 bases not matched to a gene. The CDR3 runs 15 residues. Germline CDR1 and CDR2: SEHNR and FQNEAQ (reference sequence). This CDR3 reads CASSSGEGLYNEQFF. The CDR3 DNA reads TGTGCCAGCAGCTCGGGGGAGGGCCTCTACAATGAGCAGTTCTTC.

This CDR3 is CSARDRRLENIQYF. The CDR3 DNA reads TGCAGTGCTAGGGATCGACGGTTGGAAAACATTCAGTACTTC. The gene calls are TRBV20-1 and TRBJ2-5; D call uncertain. The DNA end lines up better with TRBJ2-4; the J call may be wrong. The CDR3 loop spans 14 amino acids. CDR1 is DFQATT, CDR2 SNEGSKA, per germline (reference sequence).

This sequence joins TRBV5-1 and TRBJ1-2, with TRBD1 identical over 9 bases. V was pared by 2 bases and J by 8 bases, with 10 bases of the junction left unmatched. The V gene's germline CDR1 is SGHRS and CDR2 YFSETQ. This CDR3 comprises 15 residues. CDR3 region: CASSFSGQGGSGYTF. The CDR3 coding sequence is TGCGCCAGCAGCTTCTCGGGACAGGGCGGATCGGGCTACACCTTC. The full variable domain, completed using reference TRBV5-1 and TRBJ1-2, is KAGVTQTPRYLIKTRGQQVTLSCSPISGHRSVSWYQQTPGQGLQFLFEYFSETQRNKGNFPGRFSGRQFSNSRSEMNVSTLELGDSALYLCASSFSGQGGSGYTFGSGTRLTVV.

This clonotype was detected a few times. The chain links TRBV6-1 to TRBJ2-1; the match to TRBD2 covers 9 bases. The length of the CDR3 is 17 residues. Trimming at V came to 5 bases and at J to 7 bases, leaving 15 bases not matched to a gene. CDR1 and CDR2 (germline): MNHNS, SASEGT. CDR3 sequence: CASSPTLWREGRNEQFF. CDR3 DNA sequence: TGTGCCAGCAGTCCTACCCTTTGGCGGGAGGGCCGGAATGAGCAGTTCTTC.

The chain is built from TRBV29-1 and TRBJ2-1, with D perhaps TRBD2 (5 bases). The germline V gene encodes CDR1 SQVTM and CDR2 ANQGSEA. The CDR3 extends over 17 amino acids. The V gene lost 5 bases and the J gene lost 2 bases, with 22 bases spanning the gap. CDR3 bases: TGCAGCGTTCGCAAGATAGCGCCCCGAGTGACCTACAATGAGCAGTTCTTC. Its protein is CSVRKIAPRVTYNEQFF.

V usage is TRBV7-2 and J usage is TRBJ2-3; D is possibly TRBD2 (5 bases). Germline V gene sequence: CDR1 SGHTA, CDR2 FQGNSA. The CDR3 is 13 amino acids. CDR3 protein: CVRSLAYSDTQYF. As DNA, the CDR3 is TGTGTCCGCAGCTTAGCGTACTCAGATACGCAGTATTTT.

This clonotype has only a few counts. The junction shows a germline mismatch at one end, possibly a read error. The chain joins TRBV5-1 to TRBJ2-2; D is unclear. Germline V gives CDR1 SGHRS, CDR2 YFSETQ. This CDR3 region has 15 residues. This CDR3 reads CASSATAPGTGELFF. Here the CDR3 DNA reads TGCGCTAGCAGCGCGACGGCCCCCGGGACCGGGGAGCTGTTTTTT.

This clonotype was seen a handful of times. The chain links TRBV7-3 to TRBJ2-1; D is unclear. The germline V gene has CDR1 SGHTA and CDR2 FQGTGA. The CDR3 length is 14 residues. Trimming pared 0 bases from V and 6 bases from J, leaving 9 bases between. The CDR3 spells CASSLTPQVNEQFF. As DNA, the CDR3 is TGTGCCAGCAGCTTAACCCCCCAGGTCAATGAGCAGTTCTTC.

The chain has TRBV19 and TRBJ2-3; 8 nucleotides agree with TRBD2. With 7 bases clipped from V and 4 bases from J, the junction kept 4 bases outside the gene matches. CDR1 is LNHDA and CDR2 is SQIVND in the germline V gene (reference sequence). The CDR3 totals 13 residues. The CDR3 nucleotides read TGTGCCAGTACCCGGGGGGGCCCAGATACGCAGTATTTT. Protein: CASTRGGPDTQYF.

This chain uses TRBV5-1 with TRBJ2-7, with 8 positions matching TRBD2. The CDR3 sequence is 18 residues long. Germline CDR1 reads SGHRS; CDR2 reads YFSETQ. After removal of 3 bases from V and 3 bases from J, the junction contained 17 bases not matched to a gene. The CDR3 region is CASSCGLAGGRTNYEQYF. DNA for the CDR3: TGCGCCAGCAGCTGTGGCTTGGCGGGGGGCCGAACCAACTACGAGCAGTACTTC.

This clonotype turned up a few times. Written as DNA, the CDR3 is TGCGCCAGCAGAACTAGCGGGGGCCCCCAGGATACGCAGTATTTT. Translated, it gives CASRTSGGPQDTQYF. The chain uses TRBV5-1 and TRBJ2-3; 11 bases align to TRBD2. This CDR3 is 15 amino acids long. Germline CDR1 and CDR2: SGHRS and YFSETQ. The trim removed 5 bases at V and 6 bases at J, leaving 8 bases unmatched.

J is TRBJ2-3 and V is TRBV4-2; TRBD1 agrees at 12 bases. Germline CDR1 is LGHNA and CDR2 is YNFKEQ. V lost 4 bases, J lost 8 bases, and 13 bases stayed unmatched. The CDR3 has 17 residues. The CDR3 DNA reads as TGTGCCAGCAGCCCCCTTGGGGGACAGGGGGCTCATCGTACGCAGTATTTT. Translating it yields CASSPLGGQGAHRTQYF.

The chain couples TRBV5-1 to TRBJ1-4; tentative D call: TRBD1 (6 bases). The V and J ends lost 0 bases and 10 bases respectively, with 13 bases between them. In germline, CDR1 is SGHRS, CDR2 YFSETQ. The CDR3 contains 14 residues. DNA of the CDR3: TGCGCCAGCAGCTTGGGGACAGAGGGGGGAAAACTGTTTTTT. Translating it yields CASSLGTEGGKLFF.

The rearrangement joins TRBV4-1 to TRBJ2-1; the match to TRBD1 covers 9 bases. Germline CDR1 MGHRA, CDR2 YSYEKL. V lost 3 bases and J lost 13; bases outside the gene matches: 4. This CDR3 region has 12 residues. CDR3 DNA sequence: TGCGCCAGCAGCCAGACAGGGGGAAGTCAGTTCTTC. Translated, it gives CASSQTGGSQFF.

The count of this clonotype is one. This chain links TRBV10-1 with TRBJ1-2, with 7 bases lining up with TRBD1. CDR3 length: 14 residues. Per the germline V gene, CDR1 is WNHNN and CDR2 is SYGVQD (reference sequence). Germline trimming cut 11 bases from V and 0 bases from J; bases unmatched to any gene: 9. CDR3 residues: CAVNRDSSNYGYTF. Written as DNA, the CDR3 is TGCGCCGTAAACCGGGACAGCTCTAACTATGGCTACACCTTC.

The rearrangement links TRBV29-1 to TRBJ2-2; 8 nucleotides line up with TRBD1. Germline-derived CDR1 and CDR2 are SQVTM and ANQGSEA. Trimming removed 4 bases from V and 7 bases from J; junction bases left unmatched: 8. The CDR3 loop spans 14 amino acids. This CDR3 is CSVGGQGSHGELFF. DNA for the CDR3: TGCAGCGTTGGAGGACAGGGATCCCACGGGGAGCTGTTTTTT.

The chain has TRBV20-1 and TRBJ2-1; D gene unclear. Between the trimmed V and J ends, which lost 2 bases and 6 bases, there was a span of 8 bases. CDR1 and CDR2 from the germline V gene are DFQATT and SNEGSKA (reference sequence). The CDR3 runs 12 residues. The CDR3 DNA reads as TGCAGTGCTAGAAATAGACCCAATGAGCAGTTCTTC. This encodes CSARNRPNEQFF.

The rearrangement uses TRBV12-3 or TRBV12-4 and TRBJ2-5; 8 nucleotides line up with TRBD1. This CDR3 region has 16 residues. Trimming at V came to 0 bases and at J to 1 base, leaving 4 bases not matched to a gene. CDR3 residues: CASSLAQDRVQETQYF. The CDR3 bases are TGTGCCAGCAGTTTAGCGCAGGACAGGGTCCAAGAGACCCAGTACTTC.

This chain connects TRBV29-1 to TRBJ2-4; D tentatively fits TRBD1 or TRBD2 (6 bases each). CDR1 is SQVTM, CDR2 ANQGSEA, per germline. This CDR3 has 14 residues. Trimming took off 8 bases at V and 4 bases at J, with 18 bases between the two ends. The CDR3 nucleotides read TGCAGCTTTGTGGACAGCGGAGGGAAAAACATTCAGTACTTC. Translating it yields CSFVDSGGKNIQYF.

The chain combines TRBV20-1 with TRBJ2-1; 9 positions agree with TRBD2. The CDR3 consists of 14 residues. V lost 3 bases to trimming and J lost 8 bases; unmatched junction nucleotides: 8. Germline assignment: CDR1 DFQATT and CDR2 SNEGSKA (reference sequence). The CDR3 DNA reads as TGCAGTGCTAGGCGGGGGGGGCCGAGGGATGAGCAGTTCTTC. This encodes CSARRGGPRDEQFF.

The chain links TRBV29-1 to TRBJ2-3; 9 bases line up with TRBD1. The CDR3 sequence is 16 residues long. After removal of 5 bases from V and 4 bases from J, the junction contained 13 bases not matched to a gene. Germline V gene sequence: CDR1 SQVTM, CDR2 ANQGSEA. CDR3 protein: CSVLPGQGIRADTQYF. CDR3 sequence (DNA): TGCAGCGTTCTCCCGGGACAGGGTATCCGGGCAGATACGCAGTATTTT.

V is TRBV3-1 and J is TRBJ2-1, with a weak D call TRBD1 (6 bases). CDR1 and CDR2 from the germline V gene are LGHDT and YNNKEL (reference sequence). Trimming left V 0 bases short and J 8 bases short, with 20 bases between. The length of the CDR3 is 17 residues. In DNA form, the CDR3 reads TGTGCCAGCAGCCAAGATCTTTCGTTGGGACACGGGGATGAGCAGTTCTTC. This codes for CASSQDLSLGHGDEQFF.

The genes are TRBV27 and TRBJ2-3; 7 bases match TRBD1. In germline, CDR1 is MNHEY, CDR2 SMNVEV (reference sequence). After removal of 6 bases from V and 1 base from J, the junction contained 4 bases not matched to a gene. The CDR3 runs 14 residues. The CDR3 DNA reads as TGTGCCAGCAGGTCGGGACAGCGCACAGATACGCAGTATTTT. Amino acid sequence: CASRSGQRTDTQYF.

Notes on this clonotype: An end of the junction does not agree with germline; a read error may underlie this. CDR3 sequence reads: CARRADGANYDYTF. CDR3 sequence (DNA): TGTGCCAGAAGAGCTGACGGAGCTAACTATGACTACACCTTC. This chain uses TRBV2 with TRBJ1-2; the D is unclear. CDR1 SNHLY and CDR2 FYNNEI come from the germline V gene. The CDR3 spans 14 residues.

V and J are TRBV5-6 and TRBJ2-2; TRBD1 matches at 8 bases. Germline V gene lookup returns CDR1 SGHDT and CDR2 YYEEEE. The CDR3 spans 16 residues. The J segment lost 6 bases and the V segment lost 4 bases, leaving 11 bases of the junction unmatched. The CDR3 here is CASSHPGQGFSGELFF. The CDR3 coding sequence is TGTGCCAGCAGCCACCCAGGACAGGGTTTTTCCGGGGAGCTGTTTTTT.

This clonotype was observed a few times. The chain carries TRBV29-1 and TRBJ2-1; 7 bases fit TRBD1. The V segment lost 3 bases and the J segment 3 bases; nucleotides outside the gene matches: 2. Germline V lookup: CDR1 SQVTM, CDR2 ANQGSEA. The CDR3 extends over 13 amino acids. In DNA, the CDR3 is TGCAGCGTTGACAGGGGGTTCTACAATGAGCAGTTCTTC. As protein: CSVDRGFYNEQFF.